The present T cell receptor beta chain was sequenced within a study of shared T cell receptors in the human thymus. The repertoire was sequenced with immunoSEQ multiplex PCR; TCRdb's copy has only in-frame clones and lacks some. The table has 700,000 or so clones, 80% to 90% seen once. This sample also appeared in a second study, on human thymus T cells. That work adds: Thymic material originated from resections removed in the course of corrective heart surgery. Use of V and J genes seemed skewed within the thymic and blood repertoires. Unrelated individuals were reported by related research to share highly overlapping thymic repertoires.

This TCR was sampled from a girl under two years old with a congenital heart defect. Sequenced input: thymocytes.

CDR3 protein: CASSEVFRARTLNSPLHF. The CDR3 nucleotides read TGTGCCAGCAGTGAAGTATTTAGGGCCCGGACATTGAATTCACCCCTCCACTTT. The rearrangement joins TRBV6-1 to TRBJ1-6, with a possible D match to TRBD1 (5 bases). The germline V gene has CDR1 MNHNS and CDR2 SASEGT. V lost 1 base and J lost 7, with 20 bases in between. This CDR3 is built from 18 residues.